A single sample is the source of the 26 T cell receptor beta chains below, sequenced in a study of resident and recirculating memory T cells in vitiligo. Libraries were prepared by immunoSEQ multiplex PCR; TCRdb keeps only in-frame clonotypes and omits some of them. Counted here are 40,000 to 45,000 clones, 80% to 95% occurring once; the ten biggest clones make up 4.5%. Sequenced: blood. These receptors were obtained from a male donor with vitiligo.

The V and J genes are TRBV27 and TRBJ2-2, with a weak D call TRBD2 (5 bases). The V end lost 3 bases, the J end lost 2 bases, and 7 bases lay between the germline ends. The CDR3 totals 14 residues. Germline V lookup: CDR1 MNHEY, CDR2 SMNVEV (reference sequence). CDR3 sequence reads: CASSFSVNTGELFF. CDR3 nucleotide sequence: TGTGCCAGCAGTTTTAGCGTAAACACCGGGGAGCTGTTTTTT.

The J gene is TRBJ1-2, the V gene TRBV11-2; the D is unclear. Trimming stripped 6 bases from V and 7 bases from J, with 18 bases between. CDR3 length: 14 residues. Germline assignment: CDR1 SGHAT and CDR2 FQNNGV. The CDR3 spells CASSPAVGAGGYTF. CDR3 nucleotides: TGTGCCAGCAGTCCCGCGGTGGGCGCGGGTGGCTACACCTTC.

The chain couples TRBV7-9 to TRBJ1-5; unclear D gene. The germline V gene encodes CDR1 SEHNR and CDR2 FQNEAQ (reference sequence). The CDR3 extends over 13 amino acids. Trimming took 4 bases from V and 2 from J, leaving 6 bases between them. The CDR3 nucleotides read TGTGCCAGCAGCTCCCAGGGCAATCAGCCCCAGCATTTT. Residues: CASSSQGNQPQHF.

The gene calls are TRBV5-4 and TRBJ1-5; TRBD1 matches 7 bases. From germline, CDR1 is SGHNT and CDR2 YYREEE (reference sequence). There are 14 residues in the CDR3. V was clipped by 4 bases and J by 7 bases; unmatched bases: 8. Here the CDR3 reads CASSLGGAGQPQHF. DNA of the CDR3: TGTGCCAGCAGCCTAGGGGGCGCGGGGCAGCCCCAGCATTTT.

To note about this clone: In the same sample, other DNA sequences code for this CDR3. The V gene is TRBV6-6, the J gene TRBJ2-5; D is ambiguous. Trimming pared 4 bases from V and 3 bases from J, leaving 3 bases between. CDR3 length: 11 residues. From germline, CDR1 is MNHNY and CDR2 SVGAGI (reference sequence). The CDR3 protein is CASSLEETQYF. CDR3 DNA sequence: TGTGCCAGCAGTTTAGAAGAGACCCAGTACTTC.

The chain employs TRBV6-1 and TRBJ2-3, with D maybe TRBD2 (5 bases). This CDR3 is 15 amino acids long. V lost 1 base to trimming and J lost 6 bases, with 14 bases between them. Germline V gene lookup returns CDR1 MNHNS and CDR2 SASEGT. In nucleotides, the CDR3 is TGTGCCAGCAGTGAAGGGTTCTCAGCGGTCGATACGCAGTATTTT. Its protein is CASSEGFSAVDTQYF.

The rearrangement joins TRBV13 to TRBJ1-1, with D possibly matching TRBD1 (6 bases). The CDR3 has 17 amino acids. Per the germline V gene, CDR1 is PRHDT and CDR2 is FYEKMQ (reference sequence). The V gene lost 1 base and the J gene lost 4 bases, with 19 bases spanning the gap. Written as DNA, the CDR3 is TGTGCCAGCAGCTTAGCGGCCGTGGGACAACTAACCACTGAAGCTTTCTTT. This translates into CASSLAAVGQLTTEAFF.

The chain employs TRBV29-1 and TRBJ2-1; a possible D gene is TRBD1 (6 bases). Per the germline V gene, CDR1 is SQVTM and CDR2 is ANQGSEA. The CDR3 is made up of 13 amino acids. V shed 7 bases and J shed 4 bases, with 14 bases lying between them. The CDR3 loop reads CSAPRTAYNEQFF. The CDR3 nucleotides read TGCAGCGCTCCCCGGACAGCATACAATGAGCAGTTCTTC.

The chain employs TRBV13 and TRBJ2-6; D might be TRBD1 (6 bases). CDR1 and CDR2 (germline): PRHDT, FYEKMQ (reference sequence). The CDR3 contains 17 residues. Between the trimmed V and J ends, which lost 6 bases and 0 bases, there was a span of 15 bases. The CDR3 bases are TGTGCCAGCAGAACCAGGGGCGGAAGCTCTGGGGCCAACGTCCTGACTTTC. As protein: CASRTRGGSSGANVLTF.

This clone showed up just once. This chain uses TRBV5-8 with TRBJ2-3, with 7 bases aligning to TRBD2. The ends lost 4 bases at V and 4 bases at J; junction bases unmatched: 6. The CDR3 spans 14 residues. CDR1 is SGHTS, CDR2 YDEGEE, per germline. Here the CDR3 reads CASSPGGRADTQYF. CDR3 DNA sequence: TGTGCCAGCAGCCCGGGGGGTAGGGCAGATACGCAGTATTTT.

The chain combines TRBV9 with TRBJ2-5; 14 bases are shared with TRBD2. The CDR3 loop spans 16 amino acids. Germline loops: CDR1 SGDLS, CDR2 YYNGEE. The V segment lost 3 bases and the J segment 9 bases; nucleotides outside the gene matches: 10. The DNA of the CDR3 is TGTGCCAGCAGCGCCTCCGGGACTAGCGGGGGCACGGCCCAGTACTTC. Protein product: CASSASGTSGGTAQYF.

The genes are TRBV7-8 and TRBJ2-7; D uncertain. Germline V CDR1 and CDR2: SGHVS, FQNEAQ. Between the trimmed V and J ends, which lost 5 bases and 2 bases, there was a span of 10 bases. The length of the CDR3 is 13 residues. The CDR3 here is CASSATQTYEQYF. The CDR3 nucleotides are TGTGCCAGCAGCGCGACACAGACCTACGAGCAGTACTTC.

The chain links TRBV14 to TRBJ1-2; D may be TRBD1 (5 bases). CDR3 length equals 16 residues. The V and J ends lost 0 bases and 6 bases respectively, with 17 bases between them. From germline, CDR1 is SGHDN and CDR2 FVKESK. In nucleotides, the CDR3 is TGTGCCAGCAGCCAAGACTCCGGGGTCGGGGGGAATGGCTACACCTTC. Protein product: CASSQDSGVGGNGYTF. The full variable domain, with the rest looked up from reference TRBV14 and TRBJ1-2, is EAGVTQFPSHSVIEKGQTVTLRCDPISGHDNLYWYRRVMGKEIKFLLHFVKESKQDESGMPNNRFLAERTGGTYSTLKVQPAELEDSGVYFCASSQDSGVGGNGYTFGSGTRLTVV.

This rearrangement joins TRBV15 to TRBJ2-7; 10 positions match TRBD2. CDR3 length: 16 residues. Germline assignment: CDR1 LNHNV and CDR2 YYDKDF (reference sequence). The ends lost 3 bases at V and 4 bases at J; junction bases unmatched: 9. The CDR3, as DNA: TGTGCCACCAGCAGTGGAGAGCGGGGGGGCGTGTACGAGCAGTACTTC. It specifies CATSSGERGGVYEQYF.

The V and J genes are TRBV11-3 and TRBJ2-7, with 11 bases that match TRBD1. CDR1 is SGHNT, CDR2 YENEEA, per germline. This CDR3 comprises 14 residues. The junction had 8 bases not matched to a gene; V was cut back by 8 bases and J by 5 bases. The DNA of the CDR3 is TGTGCCAGCTCCCTTGGACAGGGGGCCGACGAGCAGTACTTC. Translated, it gives CASSLGQGADEQYF.

The CDR3 protein is CASSLKGTGATGANVLTF. The CDR3 nucleotides are TGTGCCAGCAGCTTAAAGGGGACAGGGGCTACTGGGGCCAACGTCCTGACTTTC. This chain joins TRBV7-3 and TRBJ2-6; TRBD1 aligns across 10 bases. Germline V gene lookup returns CDR1 SGHTA and CDR2 FQGTGA. The CDR3 is 18 residues long. J was trimmed by 2 bases and V by 1 base; bases with no gene match: 5.

J is TRBJ1-1 and V is TRBV6-4; TRBD1 matches 9 bases. Germline V lookup: CDR1 MRHNA, CDR2 SNTAGT. The J segment lost 1 base and the V segment lost 11 bases, leaving 5 bases of the junction unmatched. The CDR3 totals 13 residues. The CDR3 region is CAGNRGQNTEAFF. CDR3 in DNA: TGTGCCGGGAACAGGGGGCAGAACACTGAAGCTTTCTTT.

The chain uses TRBV7-8 and TRBJ1-6; D call uncertain. The CDR3 spans 18 residues. From germline, CDR1 is SGHVS and CDR2 FQNEAQ. V was cut by 1 base and J by 0 bases, with 13 bases left in between. DNA for the CDR3: TGTGCCAGCAGCTTAGTTGTCGTAGGAGCCTCCTATAATTCACCCCTCCACTTT. This sequence encodes CASSLVVVGASYNSPLHF. The whole variable domain, filled in from reference TRBV7-8 and TRBJ1-6, reads GAGVSQSPRYKVAKRGQDVALRCDPISGHVSLFWYQQALGQGPEFLTYFQNEAQLDKSGLPSDRFFAERPEGSVSTLKIQRTQQEDSAVYLCASSLVVVGASYNSPLHFGNGTRLTVT.

The sample holds one count of this clone. The rearrangement links TRBV19 to TRBJ1-5, with 7 bases that match TRBD1. Germline-derived CDR1 and CDR2 are LNHDA and SQIVND (reference sequence). Trimming at V came to 3 bases and at J to 6 bases, leaving 5 bases not matched to a gene. This CDR3 is built from 14 residues. CDR3 bases: TGTGCCAGTAGTATTATGTCAGGGGGTCAGCCCCAGCATTTT. It specifies CASSIMSGGQPQHF.

This chain connects TRBV6-5 to TRBJ1-5; weak D call: TRBD1 (5 bases). The V gene lost 2 bases and the J gene lost 4 bases, with 12 bases spanning the gap. Germline V gives CDR1 MNHEY, CDR2 SVGAGI. This CDR3 region has 15 residues. The CDR3 nucleotides read TGTGCCAGCAGTTACAGCAGGGAATCGAATCAGCCCCAGCATTTT. This translates into CASSYSRESNQPQHF.

DNA of the CDR3: TGTGCCAGCAGCCTTTTCGCCCTGGGACTCCCAAAGGGCAATCAGCCCCAGCATTTT. Its protein product is CASSLFALGLPKGNQPQHF. This chain links TRBV7-2 with TRBJ1-5, with D perhaps matching TRBD1 (5 bases). Trimming took 5 bases from V and 2 from J, leaving 25 bases between them. Germline CDR1 is SGHTA and CDR2 is FQGNSA. The CDR3 has 19 residues.

The J gene is TRBJ1-1, the V gene TRBV7-9, with unresolved D. With 7 bases removed from V and 9 bases from J, the gap between germline ends came to 9 bases. Germline V CDR1 and CDR2: SEHNR, FQNEAQ (reference sequence). This CDR3 has 10 residues. The CDR3 reads CASIPDKAFF. The CDR3 region has the DNA TGTGCCAGCATACCCGACAAAGCTTTCTTT.

The rearrangement links TRBV4-3 to TRBJ1-5; D uncertain. The V end was cut by 0 bases, the J end by 5 bases, with 8 bases between. CDR1 and CDR2 from the germline V gene are LGHNA and YSLEER. The CDR3 consists of 14 residues. The CDR3 DNA reads TGCGCCAGCAGCCAAGACTCGCGGGATCAGCCCCAGCATTTT. Protein product: CASSQDSRDQPQHF.

The V gene is TRBV5-5, the J gene TRBJ2-1; 9 nucleotides align to TRBD2. The CDR3 spans 18 residues. V shed 7 bases and J 4 bases; nucleotides not matched to a gene: 18. The V gene's germline CDR1 is SGHKS and CDR2 YYEKEE (reference sequence). The CDR3 loop is CASEGRSGSLTYYNEQFF. In DNA form, the CDR3 reads TGTGCCAGCGAGGGGCGTAGCGGGAGCCTAACATATTACAATGAGCAGTTCTTC.

The chain combines TRBV11-2 with TRBJ2-1; 9 nucleotides agree with TRBD2. With 5 bases clipped from V and 15 bases from J, the junction kept 17 bases outside the gene matches. CDR1 is SGHAT, CDR2 FQNNGV, per germline. This CDR3 has 15 amino acids. The CDR3 DNA sequence: TGTGCCAGCAGCCCGTCCAGCGGGGGGCCGGTCCCCCCGTTCTTC. The encoded protein is CASSPSSGGPVPPFF.

The J gene is TRBJ1-4, the V gene TRBV30; 7 nucleotides align to TRBD1. Germline V gene lookup returns CDR1 GTSNPN and CDR2 SVGIG (reference sequence). The CDR3 is 13 amino acids. The junction had 8 bases not matched to a gene; V was cut back by 5 bases and J by 8 bases. CDR3 DNA sequence: TGTGCCTGGGAGGGACAGAAGGGGGAAAAACTGTTTTTT. Its translation: CAWEGQKGEKLFF.